The following is a T cell receptor (beta chain) sequence with its context. V lost 3 bases, J lost 2 bases, and 9 bases lay in between. CDR1 LNHDA and CDR2 SQIVND come from the germline V gene (reference sequence). This CDR3 comprises 14 residues. Clones were read by immunoSEQ multiplex PCR, and TCRdb kept only the in-frame ones, dropping some. The repertoire consists of 75,000 to 100,000 clones, with approximately 95% occurring once and the leading ten covering less than 0.35%. This entry is derived from a study of technical replicates of blood from four donors. This chain connects TRBV19 to TRBJ2-3; D gene uncertain. This receptor was obtained from a human donor in good health. Sequencing was done on a sample of T cells isolated from PBMCs. The CDR3 coding sequence is TGTGCCAGTAGTATCCTGGCGGACACAGATACGCAGTATTTT. Translation gives CASSILADTDTQYF.